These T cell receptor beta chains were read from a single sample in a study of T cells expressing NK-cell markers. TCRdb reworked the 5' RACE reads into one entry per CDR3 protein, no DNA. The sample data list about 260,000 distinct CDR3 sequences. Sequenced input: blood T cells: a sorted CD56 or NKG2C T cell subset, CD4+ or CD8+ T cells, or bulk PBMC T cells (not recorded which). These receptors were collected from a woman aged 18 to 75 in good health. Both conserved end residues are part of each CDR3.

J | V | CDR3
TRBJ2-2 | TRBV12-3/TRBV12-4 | CASSLRWGGTGELFF
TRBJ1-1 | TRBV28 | CASIGHSPIQNTEAFF
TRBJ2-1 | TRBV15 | CATRKGLAGGPGNEQFF
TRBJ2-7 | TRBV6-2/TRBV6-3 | CASRNSGTGVEQYF
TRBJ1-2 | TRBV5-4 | CASSLSDLKGYTF
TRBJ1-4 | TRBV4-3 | CASSQGVEGANEKLFF
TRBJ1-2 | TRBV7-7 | CASSPVVGVPYGYTF
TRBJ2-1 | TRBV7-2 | CASSPATSYNEQFF
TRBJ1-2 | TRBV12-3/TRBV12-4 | CASSSQRQGAGYTF
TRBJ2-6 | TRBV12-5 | CASDWQGAKVDGANVLTF
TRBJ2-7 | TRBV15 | CATSSRTSGINEQYF
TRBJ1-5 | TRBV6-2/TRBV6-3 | CASSPGRGESNQPQHF
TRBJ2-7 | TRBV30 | CAYNWGGYEQYF
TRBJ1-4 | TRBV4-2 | CASSQEGSQYNEKLFF
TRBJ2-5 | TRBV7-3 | CASSRTGPQETQYF
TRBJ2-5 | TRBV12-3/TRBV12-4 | CASSYRQGRETQYF
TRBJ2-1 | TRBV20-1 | CSASAPSRGGRNEQFF
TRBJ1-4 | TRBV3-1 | CASSQDGTGAFSLFF
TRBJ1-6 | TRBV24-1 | CATSDIGTPLHF
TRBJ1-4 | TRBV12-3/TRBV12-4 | CASSWQAQGIGEKLFF
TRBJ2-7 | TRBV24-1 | CATSPTGYYEQYF
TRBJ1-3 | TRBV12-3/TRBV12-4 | CASSPQASSGNTIYF
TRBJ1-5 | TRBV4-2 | CASSQEGAGRAAQHF
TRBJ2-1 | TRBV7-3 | CASSLTGQGGNNEQFF
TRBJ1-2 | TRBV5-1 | CASSLGANYGYTF
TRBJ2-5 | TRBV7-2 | CASSPTSWETQYF
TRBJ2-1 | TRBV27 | CASSLSRLNEQFF
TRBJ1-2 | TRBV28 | CASGPDRRSTF
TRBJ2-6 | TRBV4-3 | CASSQWGAGANVLTF
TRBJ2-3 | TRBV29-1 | CSVVAGWGDTQYF
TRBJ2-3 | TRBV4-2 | CASSQDLAGGPVDTQYF
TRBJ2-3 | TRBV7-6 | CASSLRQVAEPRDTQYF
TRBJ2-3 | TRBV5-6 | CASSGTIQGGTQYF
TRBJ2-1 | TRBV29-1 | CSLRAGGPSNEQFF
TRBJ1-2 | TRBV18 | CASSPQAVSNNYGYTF
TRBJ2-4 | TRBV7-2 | CASSLTFAGGMNIQYF
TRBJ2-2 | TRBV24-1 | CATSDTRGPNTGELFF
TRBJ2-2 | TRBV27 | CASRRQGAGGELFF
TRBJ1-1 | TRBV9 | CASSARLNTEAFF
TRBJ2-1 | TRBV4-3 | CASSQDGAVDNEQFF